This record looks at one TCR beta chain sequence and its context. Its specificity is not known. The entry originates in a study of T cell responses to AZD1222 COVID-19 vaccine. Study-wide findings and caveats: Per reports, nearly half of all spike-specific TCRs target regions that are unmutated in variants.

With V trimmed by 0 bases and J by 4 bases, 7 bases remained unmatched. The CDR3 runs to 16 residues. Germline CDR1 and CDR2: SGHTA and FQGNSA. Only in-frame clones appear in the TCRdb table, and some are missing; sequencing was by immunoSEQ multiplex PCR. The sample has 68,000 or so clones; roughly 90% are singletons. V and J are TRBV7-2 and TRBJ1-2; 8 nucleotides align to TRBD1. The sequences come from peripheral blood, collected on day 0 of AZD1222 vaccination. The origin of this receptor is an adult in good health. CDR3 sequence: CASSLASGGWGYGYTF. In DNA, the CDR3 is TGTGCCAGCAGCTTAGCCTCAGGGGGCTGGGGCTATGGCTACACCTTC. The full variable domain, its missing parts supplied by reference TRBV7-2 and TRBJ1-2, is GAGVSQSPSNKVTEKGKDVELRCDPISGHTALYWYRQSLGQGLEFLIYFQGNSAPDKSGLPSDRFSAERTGGSVSTLTIQRTQQEDSAVYLCASSLASGGWGYGYTFGSGTRLTVV.